The source of this T cell receptor beta chain is a study of T cell responses to AZD1222 COVID-19 vaccine. Points from the study as a whole: Among spike-specific TCRs, nearly half reportedly target unmutated variant regions. Researchers report vaccine-associated CD4 TCRs spanning spike, with dominance at 160-218 and 743-854.

Assay: immunoSEQ multiplex PCR; the TCRdb copy retains only in-frame clones and omits some. The sample shows 70,000 to 95,000 clones, 80% to 95% of them seen only once. Both about-4-week and about-12-week second-dose recipients were combined. V lost 7 bases and J lost 8; bases outside the gene matches: 9. Germline CDR1 and CDR2: SEHNR and FQNEAQ (reference sequence). The CDR3 length is 15 residues. This clone was recorded once. What it binds is not known. This receptor was identified in an adult who received the AZD1222 COVID-19 vaccine. The specimen comprised peripheral blood, sampled 28 days after the second AZD1222 dose. V gene TRBV7-9 combines with J gene TRBJ2-1, with 12 bases matching TRBD2. The CDR3 protein is CASKTSGGHPHEQFF. In nucleotides, the CDR3 is TGTGCCAGCAAGACTAGCGGGGGTCATCCCCATGAGCAGTTCTTC. The full variable domain, completed using reference TRBV7-9 and TRBJ2-1, is DTGVSQNPRHKITKRGQNVTFRCDPISEHNRLYWYRQTLGQGPEFLTYFQNEAQLEKSRLLSDRFSAERPKGSFSTLEIQRTEQGDSAMYLCASKTSGGHPHEQFFGPGTRLTVL.